The 3 T cell receptor beta chains given below trace back to one sample, sequenced in a study of patients and donors after allogeneic stem cell transplantation. Via MiXCR, TCRdb re-called the RT-PCR reads, giving one row per CDR3 protein. The table records over 150,000 distinct CDR3 sequences, roughly 31% of them present only once. The sample comprised blood, either unsorted or a sorted T cell fraction (not recorded which). These receptors were taken from a human donor who was either an allogeneic HSCT recipient or a stem cell or donor lymphocyte infusion donor (not recorded which). It is not recorded whose cells these are; they may come from a transplant donor.

This clonotype was found a few times. This sequence joins TRBV20-1 and TRBJ2-2, with no clear D. The germline V gene encodes CDR1 DFQATT and CDR2 SNEGSKA (reference sequence). V was pared by 4 bases and J by 7 bases, with 7 bases between. CDR3 length equals 11 residues. The CDR3 is CSAIRYGELFF. The CDR3, as DNA: TGCAGTGCTATACGCTACGGGGAGCTGTTTTTT.

This rearrangement joins TRBV10-3 to TRBJ2-5; D possibly uses TRBD1 or TRBD2 (6 bases each). Germline assignment: CDR1 ENHRY and CDR2 SYGVKD. V gave up 6 bases and J gave up 10 bases, with 18 bases separating them. This CDR3 is 13 amino acids long. CDR3 nucleotide sequence: TGTGCCATCAGCCCCATAGGGGGGAGCGACCAGTACTTC. Translated, it gives CAISPIGGSDQYF.

This clonotype has just a few counts. The chain couples TRBV7-6 to TRBJ1-6; D is possibly TRBD1 (6 bases). The V end lost 1 base, the J end lost 4 bases, and 8 bases lay between the germline ends. Germline CDR1 and CDR2: SGHVS and FNYEAQ. CDR3 length equals 15 residues. The CDR3 loop reads CASSLEDRYNSPLHF. The DNA for the CDR3 is TGTGCCAGCAGCTTAGAGGACAGATATAATTCACCCCTCCACTTT.